The 10 T cell receptor beta chains in this list originate from one sample, sequenced in a study of shared clonotypes between healthy human individuals. Profiled with immunoSEQ multiplex PCR; TCRdb holds only in-frame clones, not every one. The sample carries around 2.5 million clones, roughly 93% recorded once. Sequencing was carried out using naive CD4+ T cells from PBMCs. Sample subset: CD45RA+ positively selected. The receptor source for this set is a man between 18 and 29 years old in good health. Some clones in this sample may be carry-over from other donors' samples.

V is TRBV7-2 and J is TRBJ2-1; tentatively, D is TRBD1 (5 bases). This CDR3 has 15 amino acids. V was trimmed by 5 bases and J by 1 base, leaving 12 bases between them. In germline, CDR1 is SGHTA, CDR2 FQGNSA. This CDR3 is CASSRLTASYNEQFF. The CDR3 region has the DNA TGTGCCAGCAGCCGCCTGACAGCATCCTACAATGAGCAGTTCTTC.

This clone showed up just a few times. This rearrangement joins TRBV29-1 to TRBJ1-1, with a tentative D call TRBD1 (5 bases). Deletions cut 0 bases from V and 5 bases from J, with 13 bases between. The CDR3 is 14 residues long. Germline values: CDR1 SQVTM, CDR2 ANQGSEA. The CDR3 region has the DNA TGCAGCGTTGAAGAGGTACAGAGGGGTACTGAAGCTTTCTTT. This gives the protein CSVEEVQRGTEAFF.

The chain has TRBV5-1 and TRBJ2-2; unclear D gene. This CDR3 spans 15 amino acids. V was trimmed by 4 bases and J by 3 bases, leaving 13 bases between them. The V gene's germline CDR1 is SGHRS and CDR2 YFSETQ. CDR3 loop: CASSDRFGDTGELFF. CDR3 in DNA: TGCGCCAGCAGCGACCGCTTTGGGGACACCGGGGAGCTGTTTTTT.

The chain employs TRBV7-9 and TRBJ1-4, with no clear D. The CDR3 consists of 11 residues. Looked up from germline, CDR1 is SEHNR and CDR2 is FQNEAQ (reference sequence). Trimming cost V 4 bases and J 7 bases, with 4 bases left between them. CDR3 loop: CASSSSEKLFF. CDR3 bases: TGTGCCAGCAGCTCCAGTGAAAAACTGTTTTTT.

The rearrangement joins TRBV20-1 to TRBJ2-7; D is ambiguous. The CDR3 loop spans 11 amino acids. Between the trimmed V and J ends, which lost 7 bases and 0 bases, there was a span of 7 bases. CDR1 DFQATT and CDR2 SNEGSKA come from the germline V gene (reference sequence). The CDR3 spells CSGDTSYEQYF. CDR3 nucleotide sequence: TGCAGTGGCGACACCTCCTACGAGCAGTACTTC.

CDR3 bases: TGCGCCAGCAGCCTCAGACAGGGGCAGTTCTTC. Translating gives CASSLRQGQFF. The chain employs TRBV10-2 and TRBJ2-1; 7 nucleotides align to TRBD1. Germline V lookup: CDR1 WSHSY, CDR2 SAAADI. The CDR3 extends over 11 amino acids. Unmatched junction bases numbered 5, after V lost 6 bases and J lost 12 bases.

This clone was observed a single time. The CDR3 loop reads CASSLSEREQETQYF. The CDR3 DNA is TGTGCCAGCAGCTTATCAGAACGGGAGCAAGAGACCCAGTACTTC. The chain has TRBV11-2 and TRBJ2-5, with D tentatively TRBD2 (6 bases). The V gene's germline CDR1 is SGHAT and CDR2 FQNNGV. Trimming cost V 2 bases and J 2 bases, with 12 bases left between them. This CDR3 has 15 residues.

The chain joins TRBV13 to TRBJ1-1; TRBD1 aligns across 7 bases. The germline V gene has CDR1 PRHDT and CDR2 FYEKMQ (reference sequence). Trimming removed 3 bases from V and 1 base from J; junction bases left unmatched: 5. This CDR3 comprises 15 residues. In DNA form, the CDR3 reads TGTGCCAGCAGCTTTCGGACAGGAACGAACACTGAAGCTTTCTTT. Translation gives CASSFRTGTNTEAFF.

The V call is TRBV11-2, the J call TRBJ1-3; D remains ambiguous. In germline, CDR1 is SGHAT, CDR2 FQNNGV. There are 12 residues in the CDR3. The germline V and J ends were trimmed by 2 bases and 4 bases, with 3 bases remaining between them. The CDR3 here is CASSLLGNTIYF. CDR3 DNA: TGTGCCAGCAGCTTATTAGGAAACACCATATATTTT.

J is TRBJ1-2 and V is TRBV29-1, with D unresolved. Per germline, CDR1 SQVTM and CDR2 ANQGSEA. This CDR3 is built from 12 residues. V was pared by 3 bases and J by 8 bases, with 13 bases between. CDR3 sequence reads: CSVDGILGGYTF. DNA of the CDR3: TGCAGCGTTGACGGTATCCTCGGAGGCTACACCTTC.